The T cell receptor beta chain described here comes from a study of blood T cells in healthy people across ages. Points from the study as a whole: The study found more naive CD4+ cells and higher diversity in long-lived than aged donors. Per million T cells, the diversity of TCR beta decreased roughly linearly as age advanced.

PCR was performed a second time for about 7 to 11 cycles using a sample-barcoded 5' primer and a J-beta primer mix. Each single sample gave us at least 3 million CDR3-containing paired-end reads. Using its own MiXCR run on the 5' RACE reads, TCRdb lists one record per CDR3 protein. This table holds about 1 million distinct CDR3 sequences, 40% to 50% found once. This clonotype was detected a few times. Its antigen is undetermined. This CDR3 region has 14 residues. The germline V gene encodes CDR1 SQVTM and CDR2 ANQGSEA. The junction had 0 bases not matched to a gene; V was cut back by 1 base and J by 2 bases.

The sequence came from a woman in her sixties in good health. The sequencing sample was made of blood. The gene calls are TRBV29-1 and TRBJ2-7, with 12 bases fitting TRBD2. This CDR3 reads CSVEGTSGAYEQYF. In DNA, the CDR3 is TGCAGCGTTGAAGGGACTAGCGGGGCCTACGAGCAGTACTTC.